What follows describes a single T cell receptor beta chain. Germline CDR1 SGDLS, CDR2 YYNGEE. Trimming took 1 base from V and 6 from J, leaving 11 bases between them. This CDR3 is 14 amino acids long. The table came from immunoSEQ multiplex PCR; TCRdb's copy has only in-frame clones and leaves some out. The table lists around 80,000 clones, about 90% of them singletons. This record belongs to a study of T cell changes during pregnancy in multiple sclerosis. This TCR derives from a female donor with multiple sclerosis, enrolled in a pregnancy study. The input for sequencing was peripheral blood, taken before pregnancy. The chain couples TRBV9 to TRBJ2-1; possibly TRBD1 for D (6 bases). The CDR3 coding sequence is TGTGCCAGCAGCGTACCAGTGGACAGCAATGAGCAGTTCTTC. It codes for CASSVPVDSNEQFF.